This T cell receptor (beta chain) appears in the sequencing data of a study of blood T cells in healthy people across ages. Turning to the study itself: When template switching was applied, about one barcoded beta molecule was captured per two T cells.

Broader study findings: Naive T cell percentage and TCR beta diversity correlated strongly.

The authors ran a second PCR of about 6 to 11 cycles using a sample-barcoded 5' primer and a J-beta primer mix. Every molecule of cDNA carried a tag from a template-switch adaptor with 12 random nucleotides. TCRdb processed the 5' RACE reads anew with MiXCR; each CDR3 protein has one entry. Of 600,000 to 1,000,000 distinct CDR3 sequences listed, more than 20% are singletons. Concerning this clonotype itself: The antigen is unknown.

These same records also appear under a second study, on T cells of mothers and their children.

The clonotype was recovered from a boy aged 5-17 years in good health. The sample was blood.

DNA of the CDR3: TGTGCCAGTAGTATGACCGGGACAGGTGCCTACGAGCAGTACTTC. It translates to CASSMTGTGAYEQYF. This chain joins TRBV19 and TRBJ2-7; the match to TRBD1 covers 8 bases. Germline CDR1 reads LNHDA; CDR2 reads SQIVND (reference sequence). The trim removed 3 bases at V and 2 bases at J, leaving 6 bases unmatched. The CDR3 contains 15 residues.